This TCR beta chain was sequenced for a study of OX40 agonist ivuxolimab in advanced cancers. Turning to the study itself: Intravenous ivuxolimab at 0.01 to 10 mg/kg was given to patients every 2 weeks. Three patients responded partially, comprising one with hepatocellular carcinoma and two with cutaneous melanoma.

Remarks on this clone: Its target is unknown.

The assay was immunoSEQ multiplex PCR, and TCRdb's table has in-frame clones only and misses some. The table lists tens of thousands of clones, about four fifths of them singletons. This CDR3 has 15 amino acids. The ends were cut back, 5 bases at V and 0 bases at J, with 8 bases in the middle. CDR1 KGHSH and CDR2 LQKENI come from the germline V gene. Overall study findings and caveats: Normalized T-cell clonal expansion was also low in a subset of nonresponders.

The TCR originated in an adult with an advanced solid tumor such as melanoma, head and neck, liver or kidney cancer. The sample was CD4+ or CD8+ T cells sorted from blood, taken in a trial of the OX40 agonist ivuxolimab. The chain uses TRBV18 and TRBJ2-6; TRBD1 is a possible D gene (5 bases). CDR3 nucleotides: TGTGCCAGCTCAACAGGATTCTCTGGGGCCAACGTCCTGACTTTC. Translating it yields CASSTGFSGANVLTF.